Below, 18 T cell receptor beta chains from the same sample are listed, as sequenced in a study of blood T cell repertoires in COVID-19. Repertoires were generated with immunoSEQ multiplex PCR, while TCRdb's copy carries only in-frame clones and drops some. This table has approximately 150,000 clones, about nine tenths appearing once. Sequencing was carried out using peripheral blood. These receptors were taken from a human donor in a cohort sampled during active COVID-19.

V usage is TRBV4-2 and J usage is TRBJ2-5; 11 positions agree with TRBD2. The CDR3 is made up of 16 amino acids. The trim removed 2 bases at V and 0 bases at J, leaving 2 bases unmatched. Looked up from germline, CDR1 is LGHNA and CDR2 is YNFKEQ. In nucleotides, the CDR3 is TGTGCCAGCAGCCAATTAGCGGGGGGGAACCAAGAGACCCAGTACTTC. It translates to CASSQLAGGNQETQYF.

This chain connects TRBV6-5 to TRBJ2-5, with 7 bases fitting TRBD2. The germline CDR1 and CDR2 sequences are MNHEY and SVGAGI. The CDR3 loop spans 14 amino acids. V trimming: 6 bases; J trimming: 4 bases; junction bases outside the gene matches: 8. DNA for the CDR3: TGTGCCAGCAGCTCGGGGGGACCGAGAGAGACCCAGTACTTC. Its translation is CASSSGGPRETQYF.

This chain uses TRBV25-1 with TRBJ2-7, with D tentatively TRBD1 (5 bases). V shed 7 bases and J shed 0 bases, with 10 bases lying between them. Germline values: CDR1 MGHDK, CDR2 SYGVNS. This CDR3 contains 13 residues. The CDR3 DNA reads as TGTGCCAGCATCAGCGACAGCTCCTACGAGCAGTACTTC. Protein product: CASISDSSYEQYF.

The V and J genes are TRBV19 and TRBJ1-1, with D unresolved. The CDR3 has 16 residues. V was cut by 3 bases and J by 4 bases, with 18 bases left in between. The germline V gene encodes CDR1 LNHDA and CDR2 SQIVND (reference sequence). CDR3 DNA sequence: TGTGCCAGTAGTATGAGGAGGGCCCCCCTCTCCACTGAAGCTTTCTTT. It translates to CASSMRRAPLSTEAFF.

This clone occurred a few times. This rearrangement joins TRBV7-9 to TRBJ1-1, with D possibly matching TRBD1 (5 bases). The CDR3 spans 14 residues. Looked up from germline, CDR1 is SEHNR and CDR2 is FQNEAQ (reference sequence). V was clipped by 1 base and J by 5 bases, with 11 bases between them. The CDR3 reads CASSLEGPYTEAFF. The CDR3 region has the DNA TGTGCCAGCAGCTTAGAGGGGCCCTATACTGAAGCTTTCTTT.

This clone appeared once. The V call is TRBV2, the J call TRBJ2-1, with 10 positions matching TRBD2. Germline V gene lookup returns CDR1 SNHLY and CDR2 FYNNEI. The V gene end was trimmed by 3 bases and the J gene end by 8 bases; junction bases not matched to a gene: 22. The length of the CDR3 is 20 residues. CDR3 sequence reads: CASSDVWGSGGSDSQDEQFF. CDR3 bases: TGTGCCAGCAGTGATGTATGGGGTAGCGGGGGGTCTGACAGCCAGGATGAGCAGTTCTTC.

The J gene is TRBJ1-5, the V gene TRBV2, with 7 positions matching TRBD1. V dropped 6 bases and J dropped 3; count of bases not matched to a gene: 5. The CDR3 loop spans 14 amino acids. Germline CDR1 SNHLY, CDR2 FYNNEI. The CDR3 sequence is CASRDRITNQPQHF. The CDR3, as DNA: TGTGCCAGCAGGGACAGGATAACCAATCAGCCCCAGCATTTT.

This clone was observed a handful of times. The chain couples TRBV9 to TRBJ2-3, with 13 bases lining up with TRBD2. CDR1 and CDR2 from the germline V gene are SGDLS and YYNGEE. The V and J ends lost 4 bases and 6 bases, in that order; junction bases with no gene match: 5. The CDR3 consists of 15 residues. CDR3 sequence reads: CASSMTSGGLDTQYF. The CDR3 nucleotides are TGTGCCAGCAGCATGACTAGCGGGGGGTTGGATACGCAGTATTTT.

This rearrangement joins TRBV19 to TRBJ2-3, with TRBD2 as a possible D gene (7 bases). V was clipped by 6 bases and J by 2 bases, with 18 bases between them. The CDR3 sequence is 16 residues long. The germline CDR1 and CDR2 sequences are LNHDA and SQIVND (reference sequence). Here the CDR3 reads CASSPTWGGLTDTQYF. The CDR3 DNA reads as TGTGCCAGTAGCCCCACCTGGGGGGGCCTCACAGATACGCAGTATTTT.

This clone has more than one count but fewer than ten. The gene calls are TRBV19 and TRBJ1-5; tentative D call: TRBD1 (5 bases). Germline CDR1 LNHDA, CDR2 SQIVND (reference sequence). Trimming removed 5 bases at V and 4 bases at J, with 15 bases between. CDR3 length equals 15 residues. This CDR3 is CASSLLSAGNQPQHF. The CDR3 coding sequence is TGTGCCAGTAGTCTTTTATCGGCAGGGAATCAGCCCCAGCATTTT. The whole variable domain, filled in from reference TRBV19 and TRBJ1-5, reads DGGITQSPKYLFRKEGQNVTLSCEQNLNHDAMYWYRQDPGQGLRLIYYSQIVNDFQKGDIAEGYSVSREKKESFPLTVTSAQKNPTAFYLCASSLLSAGNQPQHFGDGTRLSIL.

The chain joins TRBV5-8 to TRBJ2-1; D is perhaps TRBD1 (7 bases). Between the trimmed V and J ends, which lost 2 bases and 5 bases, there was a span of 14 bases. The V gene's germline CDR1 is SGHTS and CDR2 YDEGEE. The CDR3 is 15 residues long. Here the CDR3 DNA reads TGTGCCAGCAGCTTTTGGAGGGGGCTAAACAATGAGCAGTTCTTC. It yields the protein CASSFWRGLNNEQFF.

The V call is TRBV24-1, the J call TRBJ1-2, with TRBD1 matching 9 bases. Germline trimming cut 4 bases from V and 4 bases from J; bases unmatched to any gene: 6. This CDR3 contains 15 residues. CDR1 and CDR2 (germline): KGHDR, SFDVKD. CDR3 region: CATSDWTGASYGYTF. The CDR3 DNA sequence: TGTGCCACCAGTGACTGGACAGGGGCTTCCTATGGCTACACCTTC.

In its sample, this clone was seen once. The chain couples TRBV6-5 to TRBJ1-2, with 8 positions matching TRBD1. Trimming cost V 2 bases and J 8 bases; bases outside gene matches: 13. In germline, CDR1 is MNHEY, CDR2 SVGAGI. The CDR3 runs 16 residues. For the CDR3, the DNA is TGTGCCAGCAGTTACACCCCCGGACAGGGCCAGAGGGGCTACACCTTC. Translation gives CASSYTPGQGQRGYTF.

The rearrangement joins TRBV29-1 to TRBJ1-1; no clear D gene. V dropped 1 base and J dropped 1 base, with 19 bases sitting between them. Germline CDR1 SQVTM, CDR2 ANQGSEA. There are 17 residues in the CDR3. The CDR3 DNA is TGCAGCGTTGAAGGTGGGGAGCCAGGCAGTTCGAACACTGAAGCTTTCTTT. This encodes CSVEGGEPGSSNTEAFF.

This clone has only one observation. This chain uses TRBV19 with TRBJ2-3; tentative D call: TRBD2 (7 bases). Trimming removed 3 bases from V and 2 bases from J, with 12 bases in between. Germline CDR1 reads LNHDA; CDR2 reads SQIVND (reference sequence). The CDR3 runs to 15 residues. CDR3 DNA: TGTGCCAGTAGTATGAGTCGGGGGGCCACAGATACGCAGTATTTT. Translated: CASSMSRGATDTQYF.

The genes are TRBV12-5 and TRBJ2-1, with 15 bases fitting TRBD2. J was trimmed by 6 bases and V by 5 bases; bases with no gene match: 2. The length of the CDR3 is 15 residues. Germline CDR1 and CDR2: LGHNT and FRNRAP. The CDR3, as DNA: TGTGCTAGTGGTAGGGGACTAGCGGGGGGCAATGAGCAGTTCTTC. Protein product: CASGRGLAGGNEQFF.

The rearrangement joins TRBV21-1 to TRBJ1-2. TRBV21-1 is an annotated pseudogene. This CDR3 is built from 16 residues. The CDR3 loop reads CASRKEGTPSNYGYTF. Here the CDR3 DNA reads TGTGCCAGCAGAAAGGAGGGAACCCCTTCTAACTATGGCTACACCTTC.

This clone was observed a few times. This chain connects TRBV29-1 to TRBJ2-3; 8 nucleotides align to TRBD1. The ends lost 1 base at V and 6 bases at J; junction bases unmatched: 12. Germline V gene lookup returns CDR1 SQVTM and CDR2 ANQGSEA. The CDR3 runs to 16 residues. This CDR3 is CSVEGRGLFLVDTQYF. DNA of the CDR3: TGCAGCGTTGAAGGCAGGGGGCTCTTTTTAGTGGATACGCAGTATTTT.